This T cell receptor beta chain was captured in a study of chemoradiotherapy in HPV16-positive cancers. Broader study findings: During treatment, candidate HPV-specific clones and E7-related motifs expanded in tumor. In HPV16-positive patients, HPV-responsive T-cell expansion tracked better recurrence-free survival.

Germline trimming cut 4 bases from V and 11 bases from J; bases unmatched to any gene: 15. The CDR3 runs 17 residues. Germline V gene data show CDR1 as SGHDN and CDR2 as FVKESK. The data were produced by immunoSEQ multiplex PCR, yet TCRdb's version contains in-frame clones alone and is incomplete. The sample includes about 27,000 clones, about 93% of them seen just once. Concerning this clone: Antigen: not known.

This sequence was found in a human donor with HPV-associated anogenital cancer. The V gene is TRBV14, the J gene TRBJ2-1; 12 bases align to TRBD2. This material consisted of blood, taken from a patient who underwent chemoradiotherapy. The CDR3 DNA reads TGTGCCAGCAGCCCGACTAGCGGGGGCCCCCTTCACAGAAAGCAGTTCTTC. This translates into CASSPTSGGPLHRKQFF.